This T cell receptor beta chain was recovered during a study of kidney transplant recipient with SARS-CoV-2 infection. The CDR3 length is 14 residues. Germline-derived CDR1 and CDR2 are DFQATT and SNEGSKA (reference sequence). A single record per CDR3 protein comes from TCRdb applying MiXCR to the reads. Of 250,000 or so distinct CDR3 sequences in the sample, 29% were seen once. Notes on this clonotype: With a much larger clone just one base away, this may be a read error.

Sequences were derived from a blood sample, sampled at baseline and between days 110 and 120 from a kidney transplant recipient. The V call is TRBV20-1, the J call TRBJ1-2; tentatively, D is TRBD1 (6 bases). The sequence came from a male patient aged 25-45 years who had COVID-19 and was a kidney transplant recipient. Part of the T cells may come from the graft donor. CDR3 bases: TGCAGTGCTAGGGCCCTCAAGGGGGACTATGGCCACACCTTC. This sequence encodes CSARALKGDYGHTF.